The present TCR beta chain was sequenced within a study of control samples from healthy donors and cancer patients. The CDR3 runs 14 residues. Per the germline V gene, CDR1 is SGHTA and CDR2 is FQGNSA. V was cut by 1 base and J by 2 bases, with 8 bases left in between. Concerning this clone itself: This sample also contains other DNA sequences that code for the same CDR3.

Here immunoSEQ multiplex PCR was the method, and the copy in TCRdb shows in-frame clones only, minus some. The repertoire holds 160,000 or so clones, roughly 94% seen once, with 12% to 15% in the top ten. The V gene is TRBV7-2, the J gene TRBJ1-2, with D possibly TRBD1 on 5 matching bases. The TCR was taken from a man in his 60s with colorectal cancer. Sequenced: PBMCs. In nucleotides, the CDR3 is TGTGCCAGCAGCTTAGTTTCAGGGAACTATGGCTACACCTTC. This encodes CASSLVSGNYGYTF.